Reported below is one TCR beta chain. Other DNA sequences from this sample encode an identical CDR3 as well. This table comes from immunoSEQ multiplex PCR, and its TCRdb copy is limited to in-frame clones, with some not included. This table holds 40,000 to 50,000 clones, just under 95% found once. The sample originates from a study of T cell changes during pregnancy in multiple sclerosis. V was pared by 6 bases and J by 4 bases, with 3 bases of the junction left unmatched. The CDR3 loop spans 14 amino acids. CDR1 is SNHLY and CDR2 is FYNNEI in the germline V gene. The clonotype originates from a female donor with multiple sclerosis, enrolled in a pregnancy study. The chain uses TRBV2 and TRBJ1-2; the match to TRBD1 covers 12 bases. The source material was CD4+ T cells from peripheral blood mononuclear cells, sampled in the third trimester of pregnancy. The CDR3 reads CASRLGQGAYGYTF. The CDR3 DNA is TGTGCCAGCAGACTGGGACAGGGGGCCTATGGCTACACCTTC.